This T cell receptor beta chain was retrieved from a study of identical twins. The CDR3 extends over 17 amino acids. Germline values: CDR1 MNHNS, CDR2 SASEGT. Trimming left V 5 bases short and J 0 bases short, with 17 bases between. This clonotype was detected many times. A universal primer site was incorporated via template switching, and the cDNA contained unique molecular identifiers. Each CDR3 protein gets one entry after TCRdb re-called the 5' RACE reads with MiXCR. The profile shows fewer than 800,000 distinct CDR3 sequences, around 7.4% of them singletons. A further study also used this sample, focusing on yellow fever vaccine responses in identical twins.

The sample consisted of PBMCs. The chain has TRBV6-1 and TRBJ2-1; D gene uncertain. The receptor was isolated from a woman under 30 in good health. The CDR3 protein is CASSPRSGSSSYNEQFF. In nucleotides, the CDR3 is TGTGCCAGCAGTCCTAGATCCGGATCGAGCTCCTACAATGAGCAGTTCTTC.